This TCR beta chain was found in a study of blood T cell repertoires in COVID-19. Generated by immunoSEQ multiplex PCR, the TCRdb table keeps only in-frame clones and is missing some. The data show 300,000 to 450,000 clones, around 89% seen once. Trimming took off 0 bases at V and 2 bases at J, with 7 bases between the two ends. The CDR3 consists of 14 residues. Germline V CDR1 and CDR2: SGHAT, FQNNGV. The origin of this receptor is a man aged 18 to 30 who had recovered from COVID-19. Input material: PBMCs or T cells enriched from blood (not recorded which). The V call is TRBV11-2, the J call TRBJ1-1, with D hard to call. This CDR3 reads CASSLDTINTEAFF. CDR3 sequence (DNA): TGTGCCAGCAGCTTAGATACAATAAACACTGAAGCTTTCTTT.